A single sample is the source of the 26 T cell receptor beta chains below, sequenced in a study of response to subunit inactivated influenza vaccine. From the RT-PCR reads, TCRdb called clonotypes with MiXCR, one entry per CDR3 protein. The sample gives 630,000 or so distinct CDR3 sequences, around a sixth of which show up once; 9.5% to 13% is in the top ten. The sample consisted of PBMCs from blood, taken 11 to 12 days after vaccination. These receptors originate from a man aged 45-65 years who received an inactivated influenza vaccine.

The chain joins TRBV20-1 to TRBJ2-2; D may be TRBD2 (5 bases). CDR1 is DFQATT and CDR2 is SNEGSKA in the germline V gene (reference sequence). The CDR3 totals 17 residues. V dropped 2 bases and J dropped 0 bases, with 16 bases sitting between them. CDR3 coding DNA: TGCAGTGCTAGACCCTCACTAGGACGGTCGAACACCGGGGAGCTGTTTTTT. Amino acid sequence: CSARPSLGRSNTGELFF.

This clonotype turned up a few times. The chain recombines TRBV4-3 with TRBJ2-2, with D unresolved. Germline V gene sequence: CDR1 LGHNA, CDR2 YSLEER. V lost 1 base and J lost 0, with 9 bases in between. The CDR3 consists of 16 residues. The CDR3 region is CASSQGPNSNTGELFF. The CDR3 DNA sequence: TGCGCCAGCAGCCAAGGGCCGAACTCGAACACCGGGGAGCTGTTTTTT.

This clonotype was seen more than once but under ten times. The chain has TRBV4-3 and TRBJ2-1; tentatively, D is TRBD1 (5 bases). The V gene's germline CDR1 is LGHNA and CDR2 YSLEER. This CDR3 contains 17 residues. V was trimmed by 2 bases and J by 5 bases, leaving 19 bases between them. The CDR3 loop is CASSQFMVPGIDNEQFF. The CDR3 coding sequence is TGCGCCAGCAGCCAATTTATGGTTCCAGGGATCGACAATGAGCAGTTCTTC.

This clonotype was counted many times. This chain connects TRBV7-2 to TRBJ2-1; 13 bases are shared with TRBD2. With V trimmed by 5 bases and J by 8 bases, 9 bases remained unmatched. Germline assignment: CDR1 SGHTA and CDR2 FQGNSA. The CDR3 sequence is 16 residues long. CDR3 nucleotides: TGTGCCAGCAGCGGAACTAGCGGGGGGGCAAATTATGAGCAGTTCTTC. Encoded protein: CASSGTSGGANYEQFF.

The chain couples TRBV12-3 or TRBV12-4 to TRBJ2-3; 7 bases are shared with TRBD2. The CDR3 covers 14 residues. After removal of 4 bases from V and 4 bases from J, the junction contained 5 bases not matched to a gene. CDR3 coding DNA: TGTGCCAGCAGTTACGGACTAGTGTCAGATACGCAGTATTTT. Amino acids: CASSYGLVSDTQYF.

The rearrangement links TRBV5-5 to TRBJ1-5; tentatively, D is TRBD1 (5 bases). In germline, CDR1 is SGHKS, CDR2 YYEKEE (reference sequence). V gave up 3 bases and J gave up 0 bases, with 10 bases separating them. The CDR3 is made up of 15 amino acids. CDR3 loop: CASSSQGLSNQPQHF. The CDR3 bases are TGTGCCAGCAGCTCCCAGGGCCTTAGCAATCAGCCCCAGCATTTT.

CDR3 protein: CASSSGEPNSNQPQHF. DNA of the CDR3: TGCGCCAGCAGTTCAGGCGAACCTAATAGCAATCAGCCCCAGCATTTT. The J gene is TRBJ1-5, the V gene TRBV5-1; D gene uncertain. V shed 5 bases and J shed 0 bases, with 15 bases lying between them. The CDR3 consists of 16 residues. Germline V gene lookup returns CDR1 SGHRS and CDR2 YFSETQ.

The rearrangement links TRBV11-1 to TRBJ2-3; D is unclear. CDR1 and CDR2 from the germline V gene are SGHAT and FQDESV (reference sequence). This CDR3 contains 18 residues. Trimming removed 6 bases at V and 0 bases at J, with 22 bases between. The CDR3 loop reads CASRSENRAPGSTDTQYF. CDR3 coding DNA: TGTGCCAGCAGGTCCGAGAACCGGGCCCCAGGTAGCACAGATACGCAGTATTTT. The complete variable domain, with remaining parts taken from reference TRBV11-1 and TRBJ2-3, reads EAEVAQSPRYKITEKSQAVAFWCDPISGHATLYWYRQILGQGPELLVQFQDESVVDDSQLPKDRFSAERLKGVDSTLKIQPAELGDSAMYLCASRSENRAPGSTDTQYFGPGTRLTVL.

As concerns this clonotype: A junction end diverges from the germline sequence, so it may reflect a read error. The chain combines TRBV15 with TRBJ2-4; D possibly uses TRBD1 or TRBD2 (5 bases each). In germline, CDR1 is LNHNV, CDR2 YYDKDF (reference sequence). This CDR3 is built from 14 residues. This CDR3 is CATSRRDQDRTQRF. For the CDR3, the DNA is TGTGCCACCAGCAGACGGGACCAAGACCGAACCCAACGATTC. The whole variable domain, remainder taken from reference TRBV15 and TRBJ2-4, is DAMVIQNPRYQVTQFGKPVTLSCSQTLNHNVMYWYQQKSSQAPKLLFHYYDKDFNNEADTPDNFQSRRPNTSFCFLDIRSPGLGDTAMYLCATSRRDQDRTQRFGAGTRLSVL.

This clonotype has a handful of counts. The rearrangement joins TRBV29-1 to TRBJ2-5, with D unclear. The length of the CDR3 is 14 residues. From germline, CDR1 is SQVTM and CDR2 ANQGSEA. V dropped 0 bases and J dropped 2 bases, with 10 bases sitting between them. The CDR3 nucleotides are TGCAGCGTTGAAGAAGTTACAGAACAAGAGACCCAGTACTTC. It translates to CSVEEVTEQETQYF.

This clonotype was counted only a few times. CDR3 DNA sequence: TGTGCCAGCAGCTTAACGGAGGATCGTAGCGGCTTGGGTGAGCAGTTCTTC. This gives the protein CASSLTEDRSGLGEQFF. This sequence joins TRBV7-3 and TRBJ2-1; D is possibly TRBD2 (6 bases). The CDR3 loop spans 17 amino acids. The germline CDR1 and CDR2 sequences are SGHTA and FQGTGA. With 0 bases removed from V and 9 bases from J, the gap between germline ends came to 21 bases. Combining the CDR3 with reference TRBV7-3 and TRBJ2-1 gives the whole variable domain GAGVSQTPSNKVTEKGKYVELRCDPISGHTALYWYRQSLGQGPEFLIYFQGTGAADDSGLPNDRFFAVRPEGSVSTLKIQRTERGDSAVYLCASSLTEDRSGLGEQFFGPGTRLTVL.

The DNA of the CDR3 is TGTGCCAGCAGCTTAAACTTCAACTATGGCTACACCTTC. This codes for CASSLNFNYGYTF. This rearrangement joins TRBV11-2 to TRBJ1-2; D unclear. This CDR3 is built from 13 residues. Per germline, CDR1 SGHAT and CDR2 FQNNGV. With 2 bases removed from V and 2 bases from J, the gap between germline ends came to 6 bases.

V and J are TRBV5-1 and TRBJ2-2, with 8 bases matching TRBD1. V gave up 2 bases and J gave up 7 bases; unmatched junction bases: 7. The CDR3 is 15 residues long. Germline V gene sequence: CDR1 SGHRS, CDR2 YFSETQ. The DNA for the CDR3 is TGCGCCAGCAGCTTCGCGCAGGGGGCTGGCGGGGAGCTGTTTTTT. Its protein product is CASSFAQGAGGELFF.

In its sample, this clonotype was seen a few times. The rearrangement uses TRBV29-1 and TRBJ2-3; no definite D call. CDR3 length equals 13 residues. Trimming left V 4 bases short and J 2 bases short, with 10 bases between. Germline lookup yields CDR1 SQVTM and CDR2 ANQGSEA. The CDR3 reads CSVAGKNTDTQYF. The CDR3 nucleotides read TGCAGCGTTGCGGGCAAAAACACAGATACGCAGTATTTT.

This clonotype was seen a few times. The chain carries TRBV15 and TRBJ2-1, with TRBD2 matching 8 bases. V lost 5 bases to trimming and J lost 0 bases; unmatched junction nucleotides: 9. Germline V lookup: CDR1 LNHNV, CDR2 YYDKDF (reference sequence). The CDR3 sequence is 17 residues long. Here the CDR3 reads CATSRTSGPSSYNEQFF. The CDR3, as DNA: TGTGCCACCAGCCGTACTAGCGGCCCGAGCTCCTACAATGAGCAGTTCTTC.

V gene TRBV29-1 combines with J gene TRBJ1-1; D might be TRBD1 (6 bases). The CDR3 has 14 amino acids. Trimming took 2 bases from V and 8 from J, leaving 18 bases between them. Germline CDR1 is SQVTM and CDR2 is ANQGSEA. DNA for the CDR3: TGCAGCGTTGAAAAGGGTCCAGGGGCGAAAGAAGCTTTCTTT. This translates into CSVEKGPGAKEAFF. The whole variable domain, remainder taken from reference TRBV29-1 and TRBJ1-1, is SAVISQKPSRDICQRGTSLTIQCQVDSQVTMMFWYRQQPGQSLTLIATANQGSEATYESGFVIDKFPISRPNLTFSTLTVSNMSPEDSSIYLCSVEKGPGAKEAFFGQGTRLTVV.

On this clonotype: A much larger clone differs from this one at a single base, so this may be a read error. V usage is TRBV9 and J usage is TRBJ2-3, with a tentative D call TRBD1 (5 bases). The CDR3 contains 12 residues. V lost 2 bases and J 6 bases, leaving 7 bases between the germline ends. Germline CDR1 SGDLS, CDR2 YYNGEE. DNA of the CDR3: TGTGCCAGCAGCGTTAAGGGGGATACGCAGTATTTT. This translates into CASSVKGDTQYF.

This clonotype was seen only a few times. The rearrangement uses TRBV5-1 and TRBJ2-3; 12 bases fit TRBD2. Germline CDR1 and CDR2: SGHRS and YFSETQ. CDR3 length: 18 amino acids. V dropped 0 bases and J dropped 4; count of bases not matched to a gene: 9. CDR3: CASSLAGRLAGVSDTQYF. CDR3 DNA sequence: TGCGCCAGCAGCTTGGCCGGTCGACTAGCGGGAGTCTCAGATACGCAGTATTTT.

This clonotype has more than one count but fewer than ten. This chain uses TRBV6-1 with TRBJ2-2; 7 nucleotides match TRBD1. Germline values: CDR1 MNHNS, CDR2 SASEGT. V was pared by 6 bases and J by 3 bases, with 4 bases of the junction left unmatched. The CDR3 extends over 14 amino acids. This chain's CDR3 is CASRGRGYTGELFF. DNA of the CDR3: TGTGCCAGCAGGGGCAGGGGGTACACCGGGGAGCTGTTTTTT.

This clonotype has only a few counts. The DNA of the CDR3 is TGCGCCAGCAGCCAAGAGTTAGGAGTCGAGCAGTACTTC. Protein: CASSQELGVEQYF. The J gene is TRBJ2-7, the V gene TRBV4-3; no definite D call. Trimming cost V 0 bases and J 6 bases, with 9 bases left between them. The CDR3 is 13 amino acids. The germline V gene encodes CDR1 LGHNA and CDR2 YSLEER.

This chain links TRBV7-3 with TRBJ2-3; D may be TRBD2 (5 bases). The CDR3 covers 17 residues. Trimming removed 5 bases from V and 2 bases from J, with 20 bases in between. The germline V gene has CDR1 SGHTA and CDR2 FQGTGA. This CDR3 is CASSRSGGPTYTDTQYF. Written as DNA, the CDR3 is TGTGCCAGCAGCCGGAGCGGAGGCCCCACCTACACAGATACGCAGTATTTT.

This chain connects TRBV24-1 to TRBJ2-5, with 8 bases fitting TRBD2. Germline values: CDR1 KGHDR, CDR2 SFDVKD. CDR3 size: 15 residues. Trimming at V came to 1 base and at J to 4 bases, leaving 4 bases not matched to a gene. For the CDR3, the DNA is TGTGCCACCAGTGATTTTCGGGGGGGCCCAGAGACCCAGTACTTC. This codes for CATSDFRGGPETQYF.

V and J are TRBV5-5 and TRBJ2-1, with 11 bases lining up with TRBD2. CDR1 and CDR2 from the germline V gene are SGHKS and YYEKEE (reference sequence). Germline trimming cut 1 base from V and 2 bases from J; bases unmatched to any gene: 8. This CDR3 region has 18 residues. CDR3 coding DNA: TGTGCCAGCAGCTTGCTCCCTAGCGGGGGGACGACCTACAATGAGCAGTTCTTC. Its translation: CASSLLPSGGTTYNEQFF.

The CDR3, as DNA: TGTGCCAGCAGTAACGGGCGGTACAATGAGCAGTTCTTC. As protein: CASSNGRYNEQFF. This chain connects TRBV6-2 or TRBV6-3 to TRBJ2-1; no clear D gene. Trimming took 5 bases from V and 4 from J, leaving 9 bases between them. CDR3 length: 13 amino acids. Germline CDR1 and CDR2: MNHEY and SVGEGT.

J is TRBJ2-3 and V is TRBV7-9; possibly TRBD1 for D (6 bases). The CDR3 runs 12 residues. The germline CDR1 and CDR2 sequences are SEHNR and FQNEAQ (reference sequence). Here the CDR3 DNA reads TGTGCTGGGGGCGGGAGCACAGATACGCAGTATTTT. It translates to CAGGGSTDTQYF.

This rearrangement joins TRBV20-1 to TRBJ2-1; D ambiguous. The CDR3 has 15 amino acids. Trimming removed 3 bases at V and 7 bases at J, with 19 bases between. In germline, CDR1 is DFQATT, CDR2 SNEGSKA (reference sequence). CDR3 in DNA: TGCAGTGCTAGGTCCCCCTACAGCGTTGGGAATGAGCAGTTCTTC. Translated: CSARSPYSVGNEQFF.